The clone carrying this TCR beta chain was observed a few times. Its cognate antigen is unknown. It was with unique molecular identifiers that the TCRbeta library was prepared. TCRdb re-called the PCR reads with MiXCR, one entry per CDR3 protein. The sample has almost 500,000 distinct CDR3 sequences, about 10% seen once. The sample belongs to a study of T-cell reconstitution after alpha-beta-depleted transplantation in children. Study-level points and caveats: About two months after transplant, alpha-beta T cells reportedly came from several hundred expanded graft clones. Recipient T cells and thymic progenitors that survived gave rise to the high TCRbeta diversity observed at day 60 in some patients. T cells produced anew were the main source of T-cell counts and diversity one year after transplant.

Germline values: CDR1 DFQATT, CDR2 SNEGSKA (reference sequence). CDR3 length: 14 amino acids. The trim removed 3 bases at V and 8 bases at J, leaving 8 bases unmatched. This sample comprised PBMCs, obtained before TCRalphabeta/CD19-depleted stem cell transplant. The V call is TRBV20-1, the J call TRBJ2-1; 9 positions agree with TRBD2. This receptor was obtained from a child aged 2 to 15 with inherited bone marrow failure, due to receive a stem cell transplant. The chain's CDR3 is CSASRSGSRYEQFF. In DNA form, the CDR3 reads TGCAGTGCTAGTCGTAGCGGGAGTCGGTATGAGCAGTTCTTC.